This record concerns one T cell receptor (beta chain) sequence. A junction end diverges from the germline sequence, so it may reflect a read error. As for time point: blood 4 weeks post-SBRT, at nephrectomy. Treatment of the sample: 15 Gy SBRT to primary tumor, nephrectomy 4 weeks later. Repertoires were generated with immunoSEQ multiplex PCR, while TCRdb's copy carries only in-frame clones and drops some. The sample lists 60,000 to 95,000 clones, roughly 83% occurring once. This sample was included in a study of radiation and T cells in renal cell carcinoma. Looked up from germline, CDR1 is SSHAT and CDR2 is FNYEAQ (reference sequence). The CDR3 has 13 residues.

The sequencing used blood, collected from a patient whose treatment included radiotherapy and nephrectomy. V usage is TRBV7-7 and J usage is TRBJ2-7; D not certain. This sequence was found in a woman between 55 and 75 years old with renal cell carcinoma. The CDR3 coding sequence is TGTGCTAGCAGCTTGAGGACCTTCTACGAGCAGTACTTC. Residues: CASSLRTFYEQYF.